This TCR beta chain was sequenced for a study of shared clonotypes between healthy human individuals. The germline V gene has CDR1 KGHSH and CDR2 LQKENI. The CDR3 contains 18 residues. V gave up 4 bases and J gave up 3 bases; unmatched junction bases: 8. Measured with immunoSEQ multiplex PCR; TCRdb has only the in-frame clones, and not every one. The sample lists some 1.5 million clones; approximately 98% were seen once. The sample consisted of naive CD4+ T cells sorted from blood. Specified subset: CD45RA+ positively selected. The gene calls are TRBV18 and TRBJ2-2; 13 nucleotides line up with TRBD2. The TCR comes from a young man in good health. The CDR3 sequence: CASSQQGLAGIHTGELFF. In DNA form, the CDR3 reads TGTGCCAGCTCACAGCAGGGACTAGCGGGAATTCACACCGGGGAGCTGTTTTTT. The full variable domain, completed using reference TRBV18 and TRBJ2-2, is NAGVMQNPRHLVRRRGQEARLRCSPMKGHSHVYWYRQLPEEGLKFMVYLQKENIIDESGMPKERFSAEFPKEGPSILRIQQVVRGDSAAYFCASSQQGLAGIHTGELFFGEGSRLTVL.